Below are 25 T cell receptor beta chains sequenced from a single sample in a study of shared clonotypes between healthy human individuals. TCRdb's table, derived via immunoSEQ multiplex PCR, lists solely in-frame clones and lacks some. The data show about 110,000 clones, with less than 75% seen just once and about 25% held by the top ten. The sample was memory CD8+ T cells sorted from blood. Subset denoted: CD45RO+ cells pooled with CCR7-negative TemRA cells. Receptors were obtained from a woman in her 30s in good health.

The CDR3 DNA reads as TGTGCCAGCAGCTTGGCCGGACGGGACTACGAGCAGTACTTC. This encodes CASSLAGRDYEQYF. The rearrangement joins TRBV5-4 to TRBJ2-7; D might be TRBD2 (5 bases). The CDR3 sequence is 14 residues long. Germline V gene lookup returns CDR1 SGHNT and CDR2 YYREEE (reference sequence). The ends were cut back, 0 bases at V and 3 bases at J, with 10 bases in the middle.

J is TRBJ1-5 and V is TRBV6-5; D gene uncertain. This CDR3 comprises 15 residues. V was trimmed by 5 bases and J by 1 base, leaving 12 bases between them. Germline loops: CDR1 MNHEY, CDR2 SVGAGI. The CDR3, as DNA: TGTGCCAGCAGTGCTCTTCAAGGAAGCAATCAGCCCCAGCATTTT. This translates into CASSALQGSNQPQHF.

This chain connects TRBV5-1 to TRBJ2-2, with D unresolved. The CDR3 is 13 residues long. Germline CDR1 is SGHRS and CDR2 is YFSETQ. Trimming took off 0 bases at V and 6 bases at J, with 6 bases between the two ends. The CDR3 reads CASSLVLAGELFF. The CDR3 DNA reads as TGCGCCAGCAGCTTGGTTTTGGCCGGGGAGCTGTTTTTT. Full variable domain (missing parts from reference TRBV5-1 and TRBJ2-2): KAGVTQTPRYLIKTRGQQVTLSCSPISGHRSVSWYQQTPGQGLQFLFEYFSETQRNKGNFPGRFSGRQFSNSRSEMNVSTLELGDSALYLCASSLVLAGELFFGEGSRLTVL.

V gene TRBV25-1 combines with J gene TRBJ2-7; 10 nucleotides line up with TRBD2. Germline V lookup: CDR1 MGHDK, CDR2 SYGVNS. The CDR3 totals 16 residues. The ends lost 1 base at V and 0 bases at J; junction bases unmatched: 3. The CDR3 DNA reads TGTGCCAGCAGTGAATTAGGACTAGCGGACTCCTACGAGCAGTACTTC. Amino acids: CASSELGLADSYEQYF.

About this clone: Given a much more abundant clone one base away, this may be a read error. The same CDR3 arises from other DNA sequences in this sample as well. The CDR3 protein is CASTGGSSSGANVLTF. The CDR3 region has the DNA TGTGCTAGTACAGGGGGCTCAAGCTCTGGGGCCAACGTCCTGACTTTC. The rearrangement links TRBV28 to TRBJ2-6; TRBD1 matches 9 bases. This CDR3 spans 16 amino acids. The germline V gene has CDR1 MDHEN and CDR2 SYDVKM.

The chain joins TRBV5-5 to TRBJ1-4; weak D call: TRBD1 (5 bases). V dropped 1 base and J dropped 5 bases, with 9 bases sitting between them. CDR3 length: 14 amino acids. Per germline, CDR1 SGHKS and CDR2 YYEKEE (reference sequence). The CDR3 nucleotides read TGTGCCAGCAGCTTGTTAGGGGCGAATGAAAAACTGTTTTTT. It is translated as CASSLLGANEKLFF.

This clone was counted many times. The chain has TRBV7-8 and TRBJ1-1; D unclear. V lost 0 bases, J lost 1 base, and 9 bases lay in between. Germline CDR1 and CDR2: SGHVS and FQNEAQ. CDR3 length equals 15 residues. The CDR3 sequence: CASSLAMVANTEAFF. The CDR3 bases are TGTGCCAGCAGCTTAGCGATGGTTGCGAACACTGAAGCTTTCTTT.

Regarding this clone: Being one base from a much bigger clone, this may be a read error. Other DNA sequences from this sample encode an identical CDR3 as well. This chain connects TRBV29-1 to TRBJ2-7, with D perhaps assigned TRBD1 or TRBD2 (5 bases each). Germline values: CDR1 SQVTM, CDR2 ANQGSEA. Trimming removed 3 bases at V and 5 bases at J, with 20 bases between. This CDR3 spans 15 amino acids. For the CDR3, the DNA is TGCAGCGTTGAGGATGGGGGTCGGGCCAGCAACGAGCAGTACTTC. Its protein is CSVEDGGRASNEQYF.

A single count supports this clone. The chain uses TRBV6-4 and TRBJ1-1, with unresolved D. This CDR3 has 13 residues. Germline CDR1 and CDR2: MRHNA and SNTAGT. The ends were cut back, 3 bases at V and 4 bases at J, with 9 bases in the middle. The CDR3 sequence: CASSDKRGTEAFF. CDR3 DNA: TGTGCCAGCAGTGATAAACGGGGCACTGAAGCTTTCTTT.

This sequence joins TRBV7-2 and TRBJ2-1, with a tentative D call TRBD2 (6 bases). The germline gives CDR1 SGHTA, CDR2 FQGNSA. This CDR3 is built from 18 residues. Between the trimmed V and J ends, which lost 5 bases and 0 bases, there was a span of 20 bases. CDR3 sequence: CASSLRWGESSSYNEQFF. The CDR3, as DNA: TGTGCCAGCAGCCTACGGTGGGGGGAGAGTAGCTCCTACAATGAGCAGTTCTTC.

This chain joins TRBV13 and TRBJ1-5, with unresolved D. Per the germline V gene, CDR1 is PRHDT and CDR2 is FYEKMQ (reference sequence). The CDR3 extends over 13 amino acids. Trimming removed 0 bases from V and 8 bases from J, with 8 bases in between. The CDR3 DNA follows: TGTGCCAGCAGCTTAGGGATTGATGAGCCCCAGCATTTT. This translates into CASSLGIDEPQHF.

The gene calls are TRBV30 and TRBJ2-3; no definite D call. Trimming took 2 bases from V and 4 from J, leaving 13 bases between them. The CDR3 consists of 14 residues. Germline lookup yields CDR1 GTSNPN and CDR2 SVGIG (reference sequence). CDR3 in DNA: TGTGCCTGGAGTCCACCGCCTCGCCCAGATACGCAGTATTTT. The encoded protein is CAWSPPPRPDTQYF.

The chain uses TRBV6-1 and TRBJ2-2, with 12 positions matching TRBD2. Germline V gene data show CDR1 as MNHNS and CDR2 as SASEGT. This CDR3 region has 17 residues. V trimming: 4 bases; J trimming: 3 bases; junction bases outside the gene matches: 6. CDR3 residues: CASSAKLAGGYTGELFF. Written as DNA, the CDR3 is TGTGCCAGCAGTGCAAAACTAGCGGGAGGATACACCGGGGAGCTGTTTTTT.

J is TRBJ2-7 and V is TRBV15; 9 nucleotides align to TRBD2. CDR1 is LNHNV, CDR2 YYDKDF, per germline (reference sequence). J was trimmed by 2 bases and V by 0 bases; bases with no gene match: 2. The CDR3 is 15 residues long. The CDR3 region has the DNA TGTGCCACCAGCAGAGATGTAGCGGGAGCCTACGAGCAGTACTTC. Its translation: CATSRDVAGAYEQYF.

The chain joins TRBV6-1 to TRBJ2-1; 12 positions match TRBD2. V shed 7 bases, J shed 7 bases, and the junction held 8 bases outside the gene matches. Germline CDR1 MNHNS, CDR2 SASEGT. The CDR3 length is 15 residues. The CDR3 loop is CASKLAGGTGNEQFF. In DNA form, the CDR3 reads TGTGCCAGCAAACTAGCGGGAGGCACGGGTAATGAGCAGTTCTTC.

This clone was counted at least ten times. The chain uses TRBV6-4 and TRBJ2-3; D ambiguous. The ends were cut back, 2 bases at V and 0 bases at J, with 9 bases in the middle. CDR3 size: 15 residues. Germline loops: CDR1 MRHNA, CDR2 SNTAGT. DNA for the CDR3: TGTGCCAGCAGTGACAAAGAGGAGAGCACAGATACGCAGTATTTT. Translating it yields CASSDKEESTDTQYF.

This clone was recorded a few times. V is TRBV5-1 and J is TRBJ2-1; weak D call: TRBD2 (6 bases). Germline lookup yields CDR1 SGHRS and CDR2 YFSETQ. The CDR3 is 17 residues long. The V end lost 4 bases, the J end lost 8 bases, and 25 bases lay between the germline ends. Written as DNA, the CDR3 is TGCGCCAGCAGCCTGGCTCGGGAGACCGGACTGGGCGATGAGCAGTTCTTC. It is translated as CASSLARETGLGDEQFF. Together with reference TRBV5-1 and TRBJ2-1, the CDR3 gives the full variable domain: KAGVTQTPRYLIKTRGQQVTLSCSPISGHRSVSWYQQTPGQGLQFLFEYFSETQRNKGNFPGRFSGRQFSNSRSEMNVSTLELGDSALYLCASSLARETGLGDEQFFGPGTRLTVL.

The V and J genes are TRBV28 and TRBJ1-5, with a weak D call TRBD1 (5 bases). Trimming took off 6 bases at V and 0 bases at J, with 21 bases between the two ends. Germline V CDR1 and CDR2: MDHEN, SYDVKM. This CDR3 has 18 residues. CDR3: CASSPRQSNAYSNQPQHF. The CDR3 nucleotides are TGTGCCAGCAGCCCTCGACAGAGTAACGCTTATAGCAATCAGCCCCAGCATTTT.

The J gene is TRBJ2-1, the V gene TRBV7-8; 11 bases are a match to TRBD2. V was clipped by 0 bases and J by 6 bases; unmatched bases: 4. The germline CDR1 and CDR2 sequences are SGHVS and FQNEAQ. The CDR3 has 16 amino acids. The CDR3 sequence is CASSLARLAGGNEQFF. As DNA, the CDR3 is TGTGCCAGCAGCTTAGCTCGGCTAGCGGGGGGCAATGAGCAGTTCTTC.

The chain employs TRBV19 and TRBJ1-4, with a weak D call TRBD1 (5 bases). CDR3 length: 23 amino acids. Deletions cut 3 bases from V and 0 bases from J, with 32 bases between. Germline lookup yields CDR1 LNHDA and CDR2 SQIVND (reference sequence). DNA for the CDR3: TGTGCCAGTAGTATCCCCACCATCCCCCGGAGGGGTATTCTTCCCCCAACTAATGAAAAACTGTTTTTT. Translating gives CASSIPTIPRRGILPPTNEKLFF.

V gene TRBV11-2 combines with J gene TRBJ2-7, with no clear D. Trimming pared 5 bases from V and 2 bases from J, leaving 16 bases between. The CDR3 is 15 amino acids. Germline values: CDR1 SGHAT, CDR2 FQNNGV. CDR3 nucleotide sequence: TGTGCCAGCAGCCTCATCGGGTTAGGGACCTACGAGCAGTACTTC. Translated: CASSLIGLGTYEQYF.

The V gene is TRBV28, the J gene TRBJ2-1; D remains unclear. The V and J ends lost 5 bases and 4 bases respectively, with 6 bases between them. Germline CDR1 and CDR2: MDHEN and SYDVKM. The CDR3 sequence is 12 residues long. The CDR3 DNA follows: TGTGCCAGCAGTGTGGGGTACAATGAGCAGTTCTTC. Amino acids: CASSVGYNEQFF. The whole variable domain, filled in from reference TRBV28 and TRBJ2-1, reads DVKVTQSSRYLVKRTGEKVFLECVQDMDHENMFWYRQDPGLGLRLIYFSYDVKMKEKGDIPEGYSVSREKKERFSLILESASTNQTSMYLCASSVGYNEQFFGPGTRLTVL.

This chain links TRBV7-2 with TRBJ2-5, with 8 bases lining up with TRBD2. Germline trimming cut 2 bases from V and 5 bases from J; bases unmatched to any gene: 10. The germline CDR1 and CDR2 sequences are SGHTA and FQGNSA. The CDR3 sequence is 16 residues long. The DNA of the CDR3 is TGTGCCAGCAGCTTAAGACCGGGACTAGGGGTTGAGACCCAGTACTTC. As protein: CASSLRPGLGVETQYF. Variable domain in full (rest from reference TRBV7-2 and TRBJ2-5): GAGVSQSPSNKVTEKGKDVELRCDPISGHTALYWYRQSLGQGLEFLIYFQGNSAPDKSGLPSDRFSAERTGGSVSTLTIQRTQQEDSAVYLCASSLRPGLGVETQYFGPGTRLLVL.

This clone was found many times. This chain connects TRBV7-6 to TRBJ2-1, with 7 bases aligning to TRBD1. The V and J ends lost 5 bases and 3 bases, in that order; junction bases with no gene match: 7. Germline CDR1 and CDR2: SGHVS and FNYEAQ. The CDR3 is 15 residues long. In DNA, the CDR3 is TGTGCCAGCAGCCAACAATACAGGGGCTACAATGAGCAGTTCTTC. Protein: CASSQQYRGYNEQFF.

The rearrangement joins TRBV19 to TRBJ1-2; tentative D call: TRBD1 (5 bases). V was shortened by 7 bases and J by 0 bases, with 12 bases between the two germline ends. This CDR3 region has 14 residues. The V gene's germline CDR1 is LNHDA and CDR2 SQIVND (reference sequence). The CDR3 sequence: CASNPGQANYGYTF. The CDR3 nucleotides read TGTGCCAGTAACCCCGGACAAGCTAACTATGGCTACACCTTC.